This is a list of T cell receptor beta chains from one sample in a study of OX40 agonist ivuxolimab in advanced cancers. TCRdb keeps only in-frame clones here, not all; method: immunoSEQ multiplex PCR. The sample consists of approximately 60,000 clones, 92% of them appearing once. The specimen comprised CD4+ or CD8+ T cells sorted from blood, sampled in a trial of the OX40 agonist ivuxolimab. The receptors were gathered from an adult with an advanced solid tumor such as melanoma, head and neck, liver or kidney cancer. Both conserved end residues are part of each CDR3. Each record gives: D gene, V gene, J gene, clone size, CDR3 protein, CDR3 DNA. A D gene is named only where the DNA matches it firmly. Rows may omit the clone size; those that give it use once, few, many or a size class.

D gene: TRBD2; V gene: TRBV6-1; J gene: TRBJ2-1; clone size: once; CDR3 protein: CASSEYGGAGEQFF; CDR3 DNA: TGTGCCAGCAGTGAATACGGGGGGGCTGGGGAGCAGTTCTTC
D gene: NA; V gene: TRBV6-6; J gene: TRBJ1-5; clone size: once; CDR3 protein: CASTPPTGQNQPQHF; CDR3 DNA: TGTGCCAGCACCCCCCCCACAGGTCAGAATCAGCCCCAGCATTTT
D gene: TRBD1; V gene: TRBV19; J gene: TRBJ2-7; clone size: NA; CDR3 protein: CASSTGGYEQYF; CDR3 DNA: TGTGCCAGTAGTACAGGGGGCTACGAGCAGTACTTC
D gene: NA; V gene: TRBV19; J gene: TRBJ1-5; clone size: NA; CDR3 protein: CASSIDWAGDNRNQPQHF; CDR3 DNA: TGTGCCAGTAGTATAGATTGGGCAGGGGATAATCGCAATCAGCCCCAGCATTTT
D gene: TRBD1; V gene: TRBV2; J gene: TRBJ2-5; clone size: NA; CDR3 protein: CASSANPGTGGAQYF; CDR3 DNA: TGTGCCAGCAGCGCAAATCCCGGGACAGGGGGCGCCCAGTACTTC
D gene: TRBD1; V gene: TRBV5-1; J gene: TRBJ2-1; clone size: NA; CDR3 protein: CASSLAGTGSINEQFF; CDR3 DNA: TGCGCCAGCAGCTTGGCGGGGACAGGATCGATCAATGAGCAGTTCTTC
D gene: NA; V gene: TRBV10-3; J gene: TRBJ1-2; clone size: NA; CDR3 protein: CAISVGGLDYGYTF; CDR3 DNA: TGTGCCATCAGTGTGGGGGGGCTGGACTATGGCTACACCTTC
D gene: NA; V gene: TRBV4-1; J gene: TRBJ2-7; clone size: NA; CDR3 protein: CASSPGGGNTYEQYF; CDR3 DNA: TGCGCCAGCAGCCCCGGAGGGGGGAATACCTACGAGCAGTACTTC
D gene: TRBD1; V gene: TRBV2; J gene: TRBJ1-1; clone size: once; CDR3 protein: CASSLRTGGTEAFF; CDR3 DNA: TGTGCCAGCAGTCTTAGGACAGGGGGCACTGAAGCTTTCTTT
D gene: TRBD2; V gene: TRBV10-1; J gene: TRBJ2-3; clone size: NA; CDR3 protein: CASSRLAGGVTDTQYF; CDR3 DNA: TGCGCCAGCAGCCGACTAGCGGGGGGTGTCACAGATACGCAGTATTTT
D gene: NA; V gene: TRBV19; J gene: TRBJ2-3; clone size: NA; CDR3 protein: CASSLSGMPDTQYF; CDR3 DNA: TGTGCCAGTAGCCTTTCCGGCATGCCAGATACGCAGTATTTT
D gene: NA; V gene: TRBV2; J gene: TRBJ1-5; clone size: NA; CDR3 protein: CASNEKTYRNQPQHF; CDR3 DNA: TGTGCCAGCAACGAAAAGACGTACAGGAATCAGCCCCAGCATTTT
D gene: TRBD1; V gene: TRBV7-3; J gene: TRBJ2-3; clone size: NA; CDR3 protein: CASSSGTAYTDTQYF; CDR3 DNA: TGTGCCAGCAGCTCCGGGACAGCCTACACAGATACGCAGTATTTT
D gene: TRBD1; V gene: TRBV5-4; J gene: TRBJ2-4; clone size: NA; CDR3 protein: CASSLAGGIDKNIQYF; CDR3 DNA: TGTGCCAGCAGCTTGGCAGGGGGCATCGACAAAAACATTCAGTACTTC
D gene: NA; V gene: TRBV5-1; J gene: TRBJ2-5; clone size: NA; CDR3 protein: CASSPDEGRRETQYF; CDR3 DNA: TGCGCCAGCAGCCCGGACGAGGGGCGCAGGGAGACCCAGTACTTC
D gene: TRBD2; V gene: TRBV10-1; J gene: TRBJ2-1; clone size: few; CDR3 protein: CASGKTSGRLYNEQFF; CDR3 DNA: TGCGCCAGCGGAAAGACTAGCGGGAGACTCTACAATGAGCAGTTCTTC
D gene: NA; V gene: TRBV25-1; J gene: TRBJ2-2; clone size: NA; CDR3 protein: CASSEYPGGELFF; CDR3 DNA: TGTGCCAGCAGTGAATATCCTGGAGGGGAGCTGTTTTTT
D gene: TRBD1; V gene: TRBV5-1; J gene: TRBJ1-1; clone size: NA; CDR3 protein: CASSLLTGGAGDTEAFF; CDR3 DNA: TGCGCCAGCAGCTTGCTGACAGGGGGCGCAGGGGACACTGAAGCTTTCTTT
D gene: NA; V gene: TRBV18; J gene: TRBJ2-2; clone size: once; CDR3 protein: CASSPQGPRNTGELFF; CDR3 DNA: TGTGCCAGCTCACCACAGGGCCCGCGAAACACCGGGGAGCTGTTTTTT
D gene: NA; V gene: TRBV5-1; J gene: TRBJ2-5; clone size: NA; CDR3 protein: CVSSLTQGYQETQYF; CDR3 DNA: TGCGTCAGCAGCCTCACTCAGGGGTACCAAGAGACCCAGTACTTC
D gene: NA; V gene: TRBV25-1; J gene: TRBJ2-3; clone size: NA; CDR3 protein: CASSVVNTLGGTQYF; CDR3 DNA: TGTGCCAGCAGTGTCGTGAACACCCTGGGGGGTACGCAGTATTTT
D gene: NA; V gene: TRBV5-8; J gene: TRBJ2-5; clone size: NA; CDR3 protein: CASSPRGSQETQYF; CDR3 DNA: TGTGCCAGCAGCCCCCGGGGTAGCCAAGAGACCCAGTACTTC
D gene: NA; V gene: TRBV5-1; J gene: TRBJ2-2; clone size: NA; CDR3 protein: CASSLGTGLNTGELFF; CDR3 DNA: TGCGCCAGCAGCTTGGGGACCGGACTGAACACCGGGGAGCTGTTTTTT
D gene: NA; V gene: TRBV7-9; J gene: TRBJ1-2; clone size: NA; CDR3 protein: CASSLSGGYGYTF; CDR3 DNA: TGTGCCAGCAGCTTAAGCGGAGGGTATGGCTACACCTTC
D gene: TRBD1; V gene: TRBV15; J gene: TRBJ2-7; clone size: NA; CDR3 protein: CATSAGRGYEQYF; CDR3 DNA: TGTGCCACCAGCGCCGGCAGGGGGTACGAGCAGTACTTC
D gene: TRBD2; V gene: TRBV2; J gene: TRBJ2-7; clone size: NA; CDR3 protein: CASSAGLAGGTSSYEQYF; CDR3 DNA: TGTGCCAGCAGTGCAGGACTAGCGGGAGGGACAAGCTCCTACGAGCAGTACTTC
D gene: TRBD2; V gene: TRBV5-5; J gene: TRBJ2-3; clone size: NA; CDR3 protein: CASSLELAVTDTQYF; CDR3 DNA: TGTGCCAGCAGCTTGGAACTAGCGGTCACAGATACGCAGTATTTT
D gene: TRBD2; V gene: TRBV7-2; J gene: TRBJ2-1; clone size: NA; CDR3 protein: CASSSGRSSYNEQFF; CDR3 DNA: TGTGCCAGCAGCTCCGGGAGGAGCTCCTACAATGAGCAGTTCTTC
D gene: NA; V gene: TRBV27; J gene: TRBJ1-3; clone size: NA; CDR3 protein: CASRELPIPSSGNTIYF; CDR3 DNA: TGTGCCAGCAGAGAATTACCGATTCCGAGCTCTGGAAACACCATATATTTT
D gene: NA; V gene: TRBV6-5; J gene: TRBJ2-5; clone size: NA; CDR3 protein: CASSYVAGEETQYF; CDR3 DNA: TGTGCCAGCAGTTACGTGGCAGGGGAAGAGACCCAGTACTTC
D gene: TRBD1; V gene: TRBV9; J gene: TRBJ1-6; clone size: NA; CDR3 protein: CASSRQGDSLSPLHF; CDR3 DNA: TGTGCCAGCAGCCGGCAGGGGGACAGCCTTTCACCCCTCCACTTT
D gene: NA; V gene: TRBV11-3; J gene: TRBJ1-1; clone size: NA; CDR3 protein: CASSLGTEAFF; CDR3 DNA: TGTGCCAGCAGCTTAGGGACCGAAGCTTTCTTT